A selection of T cell receptor beta chains follows, all from one sample in a study. MiXCR, run by TCRdb on the 5' RACE reads, gives a single entry per CDR3 protein. Of roughly 8,600 distinct CDR3 sequences listed, about 50% were seen once; the top ten hold about 5%. The sequenced sample consisted of memory CD4+ T cells sorted from a lymph node. The source of these receptors is a female donor with breast cancer. The CDR3 runs from the conserved cysteine through the conserved F or W. D genes are given only for firm matches. Clone size, where shown, is once, few, many, or a class for clones that have expanded.

J | size | D | V | DNA | CDR3
TRBJ1-5 | - | - | TRBV5-1 | TGCGCCAGCAGCCCTATTCCGAGTGAGCCCCAGCATTTT | CASSPIPSEPQHF
TRBJ1-1 | - | - | TRBV3-1 | TGTGCCAGCAGGAATCAGGGTTCGACTGAAGCTTTCTTT | CASRNQGSTEAFF
TRBJ2-3 | - | TRBD2 | TRBV12-3/TRBV12-4 | TGTGCCAGCAGTTCCCCCGGGAGCGGGGGGTCAGATACGCAGTATTTT | CASSSPGSGGSDTQYF
TRBJ2-7 | - | - | TRBV20-1 | TGCAGTGCTAGTGGAGGAGAGCAGTACTTC | CSASGGEQYF
TRBJ1-5 | few | TRBD1 | TRBV12-3/TRBV12-4 | TGTGCCAGCAGTTTAGTGACAGGGGGTAGTCAGCCCCAGCATTTT | CASSLVTGGSQPQHF
TRBJ1-2 | few | - | TRBV20-1 | TGCAGTGCTAGAGATCCCGGATTAGATGGCTACACCTTC | CSARDPGLDGYTF
TRBJ1-2 | - | - | TRBV4-3 | TGCGCCAGCAGCCAAGTGGCAGGGATTGGCTACACCTTC | CASSQVAGIGYTF
TRBJ2-1 | - | TRBD2 | TRBV9 | TGTGCCAGCAGCGTAGAGAAGCGGGAGCCCTACAATGAGCAGTTCTTC | CASSVEKREPYNEQFF
TRBJ1-4 | few | TRBD1 | TRBV4-3 | TGCGCCAGCAGCCTTCGGGACAGGGATGAAAAACTGTTTTTT | CASSLRDRDEKLFF
TRBJ2-7 | - | - | TRBV12-3/TRBV12-4 | TGTACCAGCTCTTTTGGCGGCTACGAGCAGTACTTC | CTSSFGGYEQYF
TRBJ2-3 | - | - | TRBV7-2 | TGTGCCAGCAGCTTATTGGGTCGTGGGAGTAGTGCAGATACGCAGTATTTT | CASSLLGRGSSADTQYF
TRBJ1-3 | - | - | TRBV29-1 | TGCAGCGTTGCGGCTAACGCTGGAAACACCATATATTTT | CSVAANAGNTIYF
TRBJ2-3 | few | - | TRBV29-1 | TGCAGCGTTGCCCTGGGGGGTCCCACAGATACGCAGTATTTT | CSVALGGPTDTQYF
TRBJ2-3 | few | TRBD2 | TRBV12-3/TRBV12-4 | TGTGCCAGCGGGACTAGCGGGGGCACAGATACGCAGTATTTT | CASGTSGGTDTQYF
TRBJ1-1 | - | - | TRBV30 | TGTGCCTGGAGCCAGGGGAAAGACGACACTGAAGCTTTCTTT | CAWSQGKDDTEAFF
TRBJ2-7 | few | - | TRBV7-2 | TGTGCCAGTTCGGTGGACAGCACCCTCTACGAGCAGTACTTC | CASSVDSTLYEQYF
TRBJ2-5 | - | - | TRBV4-1 | TGCGCCAGCAGCCAAGGAGTGTTCGAGGGTATGAAGACCCAGTACTTC | CASSQGVFEGMKTQYF
TRBJ1-1 | - | TRBD1 | TRBV2 | TGTGCCAGCATGGGCAGGGGGCAAACTGAAGCTTTCTTT | CASMGRGQTEAFF
TRBJ2-1 | few | - | TRBV7-2 | TGTGCCAGCAGCTTTATAGGGGGTGAGCAGTTCTTC | CASSFIGGEQFF
TRBJ2-1 | - | - | TRBV5-1 | TGCGCCAGCAGCTTGCCCACAACGGATGAGCAGTTCTTC | CASSLPTTDEQFF
TRBJ2-1 | - | TRBD2 | TRBV4-1 | TGCGCCAGCAGCCAAGATACAGCGGGGGGGCCTAGGGGCCACAATGAGCAGTTCTTC | CASSQDTAGGPRGHNEQFF
TRBJ2-5 | few | TRBD1 | TRBV12-3/TRBV12-4 | TGTGCCAGCAGTTTATCAGGGGGCGAGACCCAGTACTTC | CASSLSGGETQYF
TRBJ2-3 | few | - | TRBV3-1 | TGTGCCAGCAGCCCCACCGGGACTAGCACAGATACGCAGTATTTT | CASSPTGTSTDTQYF
TRBJ2-1 | - | - | TRBV7-2 | TGTGCCGGCCTCAAGGGAGTAGAGCAGTTCTTC | CAGLKGVEQFF
TRBJ2-7 | - | TRBD1 | TRBV18 | TGTGCCAGCTCATCCAGGGGGTCGAACTACGACGAGCAGTACTTC | CASSSRGSNYDEQYF
TRBJ2-4 | - | - | TRBV20-1 | TGCAGTGCTAGAGGCCCGGGGATGACGAAAAACATTCAGTACTTC | CSARGPGMTKNIQYF
TRBJ2-7 | - | - | TRBV18 | TGTGCCAGCTCACCTCTAAACTCCTACGAGCAGAACTTC | CASSPLNSYEQNF
TRBJ1-2 | few | - | TRBV11-1 | TGTGCCAGCAGCTTAATAGGAGGAAACTATGGCTACACCTTC | CASSLIGGNYGYTF
TRBJ1-2 | - | TRBD1 | TRBV3-1 | TGTGCCAGCAGGGAAACCGGGACAGCGAGGGATGGCTACACCTTC | CASRETGTARDGYTF
TRBJ2-7 | - | - | TRBV21-1 | TGTGCCAGCAGCAGTGCAACAGGGTCCTACGAGCAGTACTTC | CASSSATGSYEQYF
TRBJ2-4 | once | - | TRBV7-2 | TGTGCCAGCAGCTTAGTACTAGGAGGGGCCCCCAAAAACATTCAGTACTTC | CASSLVLGGAPKNIQYF
TRBJ1-5 | few | - | TRBV12-3/TRBV12-4 | TGTGCCAGCAGTCTACCACCTACCGATCAGCCCCAGCATTTT | CASSLPPTDQPQHF
TRBJ1-6 | - | - | TRBV5-1 | TGCGCCAGCAGCTTGGAGGGACGGAATTCACCCCTCCACTTT | CASSLEGRNSPLHF
TRBJ1-5 | - | - | TRBV7-8 | TGTGCCAGCAGCTTAGGAGCTCAGCCCCAGCATTTT | CASSLGAQPQHF
TRBJ2-5 | - | - | TRBV7-7 | TGTGCCAGCAGCTTAGGGGCTGACCAAGAGACCCAGTACTTC | CASSLGADQETQYF
TRBJ2-5 | few | - | TRBV29-1 | TGCAGCGTTGATTCTGCGGTCCAAGAGACCCAGTACTTC | CSVDSAVQETQYF
TRBJ2-7 | few | TRBD2 | TRBV28 | TGTGCCAGCAGTTCACAAGCGGGGTCCTCCTACGAGCAGTACTTC | CASSSQAGSSYEQYF
TRBJ2-7 | few | TRBD1 | TRBV29-1 | TGCAGCGTCCAACAGGGGGAGCAGTACTTC | CSVQQGEQYF
TRBJ2-3 | - | TRBD2 | TRBV24-1 | TGTGCCACCAGTGATTCAGCGGGGGGGGGCGCAGATACGCAGTATTTT | CATSDSAGGGADTQYF
TRBJ1-4 | - | - | TRBV5-4 | TGTGCCAGCAGCCGGGCCCCAGGGGCGCCTGGTGAAAAACTGTTTTTT | CASSRAPGAPGEKLFF
TRBJ2-5 | once | - | TRBV20-1 | TGCAGTGCTAGAGACCCCGCTCAAGAGACCCAGTACTTC | CSARDPAQETQYF
TRBJ2-1 | - | TRBD2 | TRBV12-3/TRBV12-4 | TGTGCCAGCAGGCCGGGACTAGCGGGAATGCTCTCCTACAATGAGCAGTTCTTC | CASRPGLAGMLSYNEQFF
TRBJ1-5 | - | - | TRBV20-1 | TGCAGTGCTAGAGATCTCGGGGAGATGAAGCCCCAGCATTTT | CSARDLGEMKPQHF
TRBJ1-2 | - | TRBD1 | TRBV6-5 | TGTGCCAGCGGTCGACTGAGGACAGGGGGAATTTTGGGCTACACCTTC | CASGRLRTGGILGYTF